The source of this T cell receptor beta chain is a study of early T cells in non-severe SARS-CoV-2 infection. Study-level information: Sequenced bulk RNA came from whole blood that was unsorted, and chains were unpaired.

This clonotype was counted many times. Its target is unknown. General observations from the study: CD4 and private specificities were missed by VDJdb matching, which favored anti-spike CD8 responses.

Per the germline V gene, CDR1 is DFQATT and CDR2 is SNEGSKA (reference sequence). The CDR3 contains 14 residues. V dropped 0 bases and J dropped 4 bases, with 12 bases sitting between them. Individual cDNA molecules were tagged with unique molecular identifiers. TCRdb re-analysed the 5' RACE reads in MiXCR, keeping a single row per CDR3 protein. The data hold 55,000 to 70,000 distinct CDR3 sequences, with about 11% observed a single time. The clonotype originates from an adult who was a healthcare worker with PCR-confirmed SARS-CoV-2 infection or an uninfected control (not recorded which). The donor label of this sample is uncertain. The source material was whole blood, sampled at baseline. The chain links TRBV20-1 to TRBJ1-2; D perhaps matches TRBD1 (6 bases). CDR3 nucleotide sequence: TGCAGTGCTAGAGATCCAAGGACAGCCTATGGCTACACCTTC. Translating gives CSARDPRTAYGYTF.